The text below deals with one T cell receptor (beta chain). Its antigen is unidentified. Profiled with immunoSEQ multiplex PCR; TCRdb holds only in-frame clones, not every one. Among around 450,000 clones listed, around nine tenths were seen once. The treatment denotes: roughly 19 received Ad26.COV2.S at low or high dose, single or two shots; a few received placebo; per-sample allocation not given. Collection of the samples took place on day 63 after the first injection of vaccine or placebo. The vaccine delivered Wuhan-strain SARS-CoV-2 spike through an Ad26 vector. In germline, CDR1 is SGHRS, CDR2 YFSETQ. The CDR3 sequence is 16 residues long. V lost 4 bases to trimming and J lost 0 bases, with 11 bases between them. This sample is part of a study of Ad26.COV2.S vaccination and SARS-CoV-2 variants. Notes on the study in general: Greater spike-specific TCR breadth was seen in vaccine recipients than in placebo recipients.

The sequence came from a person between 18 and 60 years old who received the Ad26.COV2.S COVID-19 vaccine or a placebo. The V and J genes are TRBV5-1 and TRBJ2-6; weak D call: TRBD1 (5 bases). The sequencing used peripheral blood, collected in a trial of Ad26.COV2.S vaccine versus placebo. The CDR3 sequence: CASSATGNSGANVLTF. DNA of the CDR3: TGCGCCAGCAGCGCAACAGGCAACTCTGGGGCCAACGTCCTGACTTTC.